The rows below give T cell receptor beta chains drawn from one sample of a study of OX40 agonist ivuxolimab in advanced cancers. Repertoires were generated with immunoSEQ multiplex PCR, while TCRdb's copy carries only in-frame clones and drops some. This table holds roughly 100,000 clones, roughly 95% found once. The specimen comprised CD4+ or CD8+ T cells sorted from blood, sampled in a trial of the OX40 agonist ivuxolimab. The source of these receptors is an adult with an advanced solid tumor such as melanoma, head and neck, liver or kidney cancer. The CDR3 runs from the conserved cysteine through the conserved F or W. A D gene is named only where the DNA matches it firmly.

V,J,D,CDR3
TRBV19,TRBJ2-2,NA,CASSSSRYTGELFF
TRBV6-6,TRBJ2-7,NA,CASAQWDTAYEQYF
TRBV4-1,TRBJ2-7,TRBD1,CASSPHRGRNEQYF
TRBV6-4,TRBJ2-1,NA,CASSDGFSNEQFF
TRBV30,TRBJ2-1,TRBD2,CAWDASGGGADEQFF
TRBV5-1,TRBJ2-7,NA,CASSSRTGSGGEQYF
TRBV5-1,TRBJ1-5,NA,CASSLGEASNQPQHF
TRBV19,TRBJ2-7,TRBD2,CASSVLAGAETEQYF
TRBV14,TRBJ2-1,TRBD2,CASSPREVAGGSENEQFF
TRBV5-1,TRBJ2-2,TRBD1,CASSFRQGQTGELFF
TRBV20-1,TRBJ2-1,NA,CSARDNQFF
TRBV5-6,TRBJ1-1,NA,CASSPDPQGRGEGAFF
TRBV19,TRBJ2-7,NA,CASGQGPSYEQYF
TRBV9,TRBJ1-1,NA,CASGLQPEEAFF
TRBV28,TRBJ2-7,TRBD2,CASSSREGSYEQYF
TRBV7-6,TRBJ2-3,NA,CASSLEWGSTDTQYF
TRBV5-6,TRBJ2-7,NA,CASSSWGPTYEQYF
TRBV27,TRBJ1-5,TRBD1,CASSLTGVNQPQHF
TRBV5-6,TRBJ2-3,TRBD2,CASSFGTSGVRSTDTQYF
TRBV28,TRBJ2-1,NA,CASSLLAPYNEQFF
TRBV19,TRBJ2-1,TRBD2,CASSPTSGGANEQFF
TRBV11-2,TRBJ1-5,NA,CASSPRRTDQPQHF
TRBV9,TRBJ2-7,TRBD2,CASSVEGLAGNEQYF
TRBV6-5,TRBJ1-1,NA,CASRPGYNTEAFF
TRBV2,TRBJ2-2,NA,CASSEIRGFLLNTGELFF
TRBV29-1,TRBJ1-3,NA,CSVDQGNTIYF
TRBV9,TRBJ1-5,TRBD1,CASSDRDRVENQPQHF
TRBV19,TRBJ2-7,TRBD2,CASTPTSGSRYSYEQYF
TRBV7-9,TRBJ2-1,TRBD1,CASRDRADNEQFF
TRBV28,TRBJ2-7,NA,CASSPRSAGTYEQYF
TRBV7-6,TRBJ1-5,NA,CASSLGGSWSNQPQHF
TRBV11-2,TRBJ2-7,TRBD1,CASSLHSGTAYEQYF
TRBV19,TRBJ1-1,NA,CASTLGTGLAFF
TRBV6-5,TRBJ2-2,NA,CASSYPNSGELFF
TRBV6-5,TRBJ2-7,NA,CASSEYYEQYF
TRBV7-8,TRBJ1-5,TRBD1,CASSSDRGGARRGGYGQPQHF
TRBV7-2,TRBJ2-5,TRBD2,CASSLVWRGGEETQYF
TRBV5-5,TRBJ2-7,NA,CASSLMGSSYEQYF
TRBV6-6,TRBJ1-1,NA,CASSRLSDTEAFF
TRBV2,TRBJ2-7,TRBD1,CASSGQGAYEQYF
TRBV5-6,TRBJ2-1,TRBD2,CASSLEPTSDEQFF
TRBV13,TRBJ2-2,NA,CASTVLSGPNTGELFF